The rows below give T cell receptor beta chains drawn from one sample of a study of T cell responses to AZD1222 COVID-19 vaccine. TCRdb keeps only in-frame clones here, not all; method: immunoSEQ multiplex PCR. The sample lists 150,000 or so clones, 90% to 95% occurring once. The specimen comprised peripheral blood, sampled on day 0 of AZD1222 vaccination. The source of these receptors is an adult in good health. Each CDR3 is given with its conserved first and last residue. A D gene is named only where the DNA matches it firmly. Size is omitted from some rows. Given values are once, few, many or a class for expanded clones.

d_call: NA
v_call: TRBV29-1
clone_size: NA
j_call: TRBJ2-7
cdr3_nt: TGCAGCGGCTCACAGGGAATGTCCTACGAGCAGTACTTC
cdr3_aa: CSGSQGMSYEQYF

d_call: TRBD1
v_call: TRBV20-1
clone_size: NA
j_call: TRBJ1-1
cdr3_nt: TGCAGTGCTAGTCGGGGGACAGGGTACACTGAAGCTTTCTTT
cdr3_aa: CSASRGTGYTEAFF

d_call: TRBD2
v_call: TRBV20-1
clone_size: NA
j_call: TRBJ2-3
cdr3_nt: TGCAGTGCTAGTCGGGGACTAGACACAGATACGCAGTATTTT
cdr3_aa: CSASRGLDTDTQYF

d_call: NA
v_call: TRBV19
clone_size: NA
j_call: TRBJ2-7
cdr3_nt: TGTGCCAGTAGTGCTATTGGACAGTACTACGAGCAGTACTTC
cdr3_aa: CASSAIGQYYEQYF

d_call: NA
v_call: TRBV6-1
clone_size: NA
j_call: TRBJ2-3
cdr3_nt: TGTGCCAGCAGTGAAGACACAGATACGCAGTATTTT
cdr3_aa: CASSEDTDTQYF

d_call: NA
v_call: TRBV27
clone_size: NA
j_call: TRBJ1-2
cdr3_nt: TGTGCCAGCAGTTTAAGACAGACCTATGGCTACACCTTC
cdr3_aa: CASSLRQTYGYTF

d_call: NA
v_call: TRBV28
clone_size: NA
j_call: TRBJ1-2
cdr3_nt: TGTGCCAGCAGTTTAAGAGGGCCCAACTATGGCTACACCTTC
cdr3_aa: CASSLRGPNYGYTF

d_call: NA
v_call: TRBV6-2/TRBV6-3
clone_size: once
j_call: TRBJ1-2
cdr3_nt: TGTGCCAGCAGTCGACCCGTTGATTGGGGTGGCTACACCTTC
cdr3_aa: CASSRPVDWGGYTF

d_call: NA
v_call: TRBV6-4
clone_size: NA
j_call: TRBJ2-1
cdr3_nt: TGTGCCAGCAGTGACTCCTGGTCCTCCAACGAGCAGTTCTTC
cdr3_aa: CASSDSWSSNEQFF

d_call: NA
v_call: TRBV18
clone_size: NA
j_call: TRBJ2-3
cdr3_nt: TGTGCCAGCTCACCACCGCCGGCTTCTGCCACAGATACGCAGTATTTT
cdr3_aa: CASSPPPASATDTQYF

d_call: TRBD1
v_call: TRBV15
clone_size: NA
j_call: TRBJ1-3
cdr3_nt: TGTGCCACCAGCAGAGTATCCGGGACAGGGGTTGGAAACACCATATATTTT
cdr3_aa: CATSRVSGTGVGNTIYF

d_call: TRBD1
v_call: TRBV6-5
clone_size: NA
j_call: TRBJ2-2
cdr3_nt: TGTGCCAGCAGGGAGTGGACAGGGGGCACCGGGGAGCTGTTTTTT
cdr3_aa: CASREWTGGTGELFF

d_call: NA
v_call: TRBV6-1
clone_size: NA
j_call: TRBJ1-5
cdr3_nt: TGTGCCAGCAGTGATCGTCTGAACCAGCCCCAGCATTTT
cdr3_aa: CASSDRLNQPQHF

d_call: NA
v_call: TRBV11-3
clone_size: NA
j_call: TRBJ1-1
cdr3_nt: TGTGCCAGCAGCGAATTGCGGGGAAGGAAAGCTTTCTTT
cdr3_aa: CASSELRGRKAFF

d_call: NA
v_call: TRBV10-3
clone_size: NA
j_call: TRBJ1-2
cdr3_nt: TGTGCCATCAGGGTTTATACGGAGGCTAACTATGGCTACACCTTC
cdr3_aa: CAIRVYTEANYGYTF

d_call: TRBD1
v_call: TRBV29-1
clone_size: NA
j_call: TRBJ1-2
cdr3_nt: TGCAGCGTCCCCCCGGACAGGGGATATGGCTACACCTTC
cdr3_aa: CSVPPDRGYGYTF

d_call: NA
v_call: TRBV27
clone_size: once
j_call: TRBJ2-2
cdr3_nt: TGTGCCAGCAGTTTATCGATGGGAGGCGCGGGGGAGCTGTTTTTT
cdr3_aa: CASSLSMGGAGELFF

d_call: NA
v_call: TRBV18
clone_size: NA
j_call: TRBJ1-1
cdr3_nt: TGTGCCAGCTCACAGAACCCAGGGTGGCAGAACACTGAAGCTTTCTTT
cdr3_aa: CASSQNPGWQNTEAFF

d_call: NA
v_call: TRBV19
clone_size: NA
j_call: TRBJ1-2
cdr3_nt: TGTGCCAGTAGTATCCAACTTGGGGCTGGCTACACCTTC
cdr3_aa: CASSIQLGAGYTF

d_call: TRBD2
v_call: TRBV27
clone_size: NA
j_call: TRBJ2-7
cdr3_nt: TGTGCCAGCAGTCGGACTAGCGGGGGCTACGAGCAGTACTTC
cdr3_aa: CASSRTSGGYEQYF

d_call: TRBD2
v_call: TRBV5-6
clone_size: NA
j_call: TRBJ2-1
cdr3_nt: TGTGCCAGCAGCCCCCTTGATTTAAGCGGGGGCTCCTACAATGAGCAGTTCTTC
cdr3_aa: CASSPLDLSGGSYNEQFF

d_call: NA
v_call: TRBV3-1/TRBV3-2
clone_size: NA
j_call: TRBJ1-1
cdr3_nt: TGTGCCAGCAGCCAAGTTTGGCAGGGAGACACTGAAGCTTTCTTT
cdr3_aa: CASSQVWQGDTEAFF

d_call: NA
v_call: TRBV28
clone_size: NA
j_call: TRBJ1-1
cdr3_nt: TGTGCCAGCAGTTTCGTCGCGGACACTGAAGCTTTCTTT
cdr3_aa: CASSFVADTEAFF

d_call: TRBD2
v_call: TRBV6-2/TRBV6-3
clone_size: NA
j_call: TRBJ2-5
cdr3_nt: TGTGCCAGCAGTTACTCGAGTAGCGGGGGGGCCTGGGAGACCCAGTACTTC
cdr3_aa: CASSYSSSGGAWETQYF

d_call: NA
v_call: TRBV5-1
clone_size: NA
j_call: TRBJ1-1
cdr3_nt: TGCGCCAGCAGCACTGGCGATGAAGCTTTCTTT
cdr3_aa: CASSTGDEAFF

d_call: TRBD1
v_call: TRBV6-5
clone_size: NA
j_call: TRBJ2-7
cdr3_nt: TGTGCCAGCAGACGTACACAGGGGTTCTACGAGCAGTACTTC
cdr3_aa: CASRRTQGFYEQYF

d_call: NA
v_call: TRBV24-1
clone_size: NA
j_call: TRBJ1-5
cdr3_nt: TGTGCCACCAGTGCTCCCGACCCCGGACGCTACAATAGCAATCAGCCCCAGCATTTT
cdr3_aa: CATSAPDPGRYNSNQPQHF

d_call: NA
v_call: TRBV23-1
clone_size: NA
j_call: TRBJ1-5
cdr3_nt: TGCGCCAGCAGTACGTTAGCGGGGTCGGCTAGCAATCAGCCCCAGCATTTT
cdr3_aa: CASSTLAGSASNQPQHF

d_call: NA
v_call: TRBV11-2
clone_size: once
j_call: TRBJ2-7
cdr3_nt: TGTGCCAGCAGCTTAGGAAGACAAGCTAGCTACGAGCAGTACTTC
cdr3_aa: CASSLGRQASYEQYF

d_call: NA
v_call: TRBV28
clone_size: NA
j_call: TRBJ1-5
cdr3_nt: TGTGCCAGCAGCACCGGGGGGCTTTATAGCAATCAGCCCCAGCATTTT
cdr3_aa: CASSTGGLYSNQPQHF

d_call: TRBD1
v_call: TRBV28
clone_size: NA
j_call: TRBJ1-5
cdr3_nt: TGTGCCAGCACCCAAGTACAGGGGGCAGTCAATCAGCCCCAGCATTTT
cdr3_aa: CASTQVQGAVNQPQHF

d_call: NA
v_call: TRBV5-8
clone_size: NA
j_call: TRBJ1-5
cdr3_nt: TGTGCCAGCAGCTTGGTGGGGGGCGTGCGCAATCAGCCCCAGCATTTT
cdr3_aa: CASSLVGGVRNQPQHF

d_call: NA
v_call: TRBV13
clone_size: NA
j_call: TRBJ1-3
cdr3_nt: TGTGCCAGCAGCTTAACCGGGACAATATATTTT
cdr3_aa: CASSLTGTIYF

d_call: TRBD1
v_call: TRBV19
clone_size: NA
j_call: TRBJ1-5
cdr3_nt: TGTGCCAGTAGTAACCCGGGACAGTATTATCAGCCCCAGCATTTT
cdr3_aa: CASSNPGQYYQPQHF

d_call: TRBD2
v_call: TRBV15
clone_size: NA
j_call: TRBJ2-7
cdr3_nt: TGTGCCACCAGCAGACTATCGGGACTAGCGGGAGGGTCTGGAGAGCAGTACTTC
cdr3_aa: CATSRLSGLAGGSGEQYF

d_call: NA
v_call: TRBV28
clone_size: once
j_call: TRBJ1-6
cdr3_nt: TGTGCCAGCAGGCCCCAGGGAGTAAATTCACCCCTCCACTTT
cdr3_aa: CASRPQGVNSPLHF

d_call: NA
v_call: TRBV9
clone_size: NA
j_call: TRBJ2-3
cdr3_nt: TGTGCCAGCAGCGGCCTCGAGCCGGATACGCAGTATTTT
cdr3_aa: CASSGLEPDTQYF

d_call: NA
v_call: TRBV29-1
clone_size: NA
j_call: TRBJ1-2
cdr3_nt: TGCAGCGTGGGAAACACAGGGATACATGGCTACACCTTC
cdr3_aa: CSVGNTGIHGYTF

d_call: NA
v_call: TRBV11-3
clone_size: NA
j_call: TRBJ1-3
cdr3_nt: TGTGCCAGCAGCTCGAGCAGGGCTTCTGGAAACACCATATATTTT
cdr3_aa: CASSSSRASGNTIYF

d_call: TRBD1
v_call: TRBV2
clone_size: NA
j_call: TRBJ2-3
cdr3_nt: TGTGCCAGCACCCGAGGGGGGACAGGGGAAGCAAATACGCAGTATTTT
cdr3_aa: CASTRGGTGEANTQYF

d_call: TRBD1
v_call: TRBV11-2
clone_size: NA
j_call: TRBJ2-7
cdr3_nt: TGTGCCAGCAGCGGAGGACAGGGGGCCGATTACGAGCAGTACTTC
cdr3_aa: CASSGGQGADYEQYF

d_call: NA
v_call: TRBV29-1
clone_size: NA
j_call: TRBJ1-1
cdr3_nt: TGCAGCGTGTCGGTCCGGGACACTGAAGCTTTCTTT
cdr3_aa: CSVSVRDTEAFF

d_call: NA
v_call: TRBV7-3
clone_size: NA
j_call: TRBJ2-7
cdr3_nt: TGTGCCAGCAGCTTAGACTCGGGGCCCACGGGGGAGCAGTACTTC
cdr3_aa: CASSLDSGPTGEQYF

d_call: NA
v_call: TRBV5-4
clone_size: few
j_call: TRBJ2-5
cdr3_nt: TGTGCCAGCAGCCGAGAATTCCAAGAGACCCAGTACTTC
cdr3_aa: CASSREFQETQYF

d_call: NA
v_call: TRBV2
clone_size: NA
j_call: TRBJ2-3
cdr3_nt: TGTGCCAGCAGGGCAGAACCCACAGATACGCAGTATTTT
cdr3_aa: CASRAEPTDTQYF

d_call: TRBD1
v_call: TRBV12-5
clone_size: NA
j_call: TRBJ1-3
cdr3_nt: TGTGCTAGTGGTCGCCGCGGGACAGGGGTTGGAAACACCATATATTTT
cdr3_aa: CASGRRGTGVGNTIYF

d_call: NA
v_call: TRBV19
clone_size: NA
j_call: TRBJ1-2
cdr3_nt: TGTGCCAGTAGTATAGATACGAGGTATGGCTACACCTTC
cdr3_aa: CASSIDTRYGYTF

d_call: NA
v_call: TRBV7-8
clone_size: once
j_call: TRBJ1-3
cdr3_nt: TGTGCCAGCAGCTTACAGGGGATTACTGGAAACACCATATATTTT
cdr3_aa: CASSLQGITGNTIYF

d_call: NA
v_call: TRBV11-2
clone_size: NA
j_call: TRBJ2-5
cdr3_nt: TGTGCCAGCAGCTTAACTGAGACCCAGTACTTC
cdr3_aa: CASSLTETQYF

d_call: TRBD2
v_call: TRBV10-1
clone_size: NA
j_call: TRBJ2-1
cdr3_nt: TGCGCCAGCAGGGCTAGCGGTACATTATCGCAGTTCTTC
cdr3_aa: CASRASGTLSQFF

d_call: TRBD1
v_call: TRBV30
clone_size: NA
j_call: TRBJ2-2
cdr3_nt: TGTGCCTGGAGAGGACAGGGGGCCTCGAACACCGGGGAGCTGTTTTTT
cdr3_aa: CAWRGQGASNTGELFF

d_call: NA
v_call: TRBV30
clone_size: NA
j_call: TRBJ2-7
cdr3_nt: TGTGCCTGGAGTAGGGCCGGGGCAGGCGAGCAGTACTTC
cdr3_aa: CAWSRAGAGEQYF

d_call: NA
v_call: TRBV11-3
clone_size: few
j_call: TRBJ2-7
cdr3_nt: TGTGCCAGCAGCTTAGGGGACCCGGCGTTATACGAGCAGTACTTC
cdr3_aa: CASSLGDPALYEQYF